Below are 27 T cell receptor beta chains sequenced from a single sample in a study of T-cell memory formation after mild COVID-19. TCRdb itself ran the 5' RACE reads through MiXCR, one entry per CDR3 protein. The sample includes around 310,000 distinct CDR3 sequences, roughly 19% seen only once; the top ten take roughly a fifth. The sequenced sample was PBMCs or a T cell subset sorted from them (not recorded which). All receptors come from a man between 18 and 29 years old who had mild COVID-19 (a few samples of this study predate the infection). Cell type and time point are not known.

This clonotype has more than one count but fewer than ten. This rearrangement joins TRBV7-2 to TRBJ2-5; 14 bases fit TRBD2. The ends lost 5 bases at V and 2 bases at J; junction bases unmatched: 4. The CDR3 has 16 amino acids. From germline, CDR1 is SGHTA and CDR2 FQGNSA. The CDR3 loop is CASSKGLAGGQETQYF. The DNA for the CDR3 is TGTGCCAGCAGCAAAGGACTAGCGGGGGGACAAGAGACCCAGTACTTC.

This clonotype was seen repeatedly, ten times or more. This rearrangement joins TRBV5-1 to TRBJ1-5; D is uncertain. CDR1 SGHRS and CDR2 YFSETQ come from the germline V gene. The V and J ends lost 0 bases and 3 bases respectively, with 4 bases between them. There are 13 residues in the CDR3. The CDR3 DNA reads TGCGCCAGCAGCTTGGGGGCCAATCAGCCCCAGCATTTT. Its protein product is CASSLGANQPQHF.

This clonotype was recorded a few times. V and J are TRBV20-1 and TRBJ2-1, with a tentative D call TRBD1 (5 bases). This CDR3 comprises 13 residues. Trimming took 5 bases from V and 5 from J, leaving 13 bases between them. Germline CDR1 is DFQATT and CDR2 is SNEGSKA (reference sequence). The CDR3 region has the DNA TGCAGTGCTCACGCCCTAGGGGACAATGAGCAGTTCTTC. It is translated as CSAHALGDNEQFF.

J is TRBJ2-3 and V is TRBV5-1; TRBD2 agrees at 10 bases. The CDR3 totals 14 residues. Germline lookup yields CDR1 SGHRS and CDR2 YFSETQ. V trimming: 4 bases; J trimming: 5 bases; junction bases outside the gene matches: 4. The CDR3 loop is CASSLGLAKDTQYF. The CDR3 nucleotides read TGCGCCAGCAGCCTGGGACTAGCGAAAGATACGCAGTATTTT. The complete variable domain, with remaining parts taken from reference TRBV5-1 and TRBJ2-3, reads KAGVTQTPRYLIKTRGQQVTLSCSPISGHRSVSWYQQTPGQGLQFLFEYFSETQRNKGNFPGRFSGRQFSNSRSEMNVSTLELGDSALYLCASSLGLAKDTQYFGPGTRLTVL.

This clonotype showed up just a few times. Relative to the germline gene, one junction end is altered; a read error may explain this. The chain's CDR3 is CASSQAGGKLFF. CDR3 in DNA: TGTGCCAGCAGCCAAGCAGGGGGAAAACTGTTTTTT. The V gene is TRBV4-1, the J gene TRBJ1-4; TRBD1 aligns across 7 bases. Germline V CDR1 and CDR2: MGHRA, YSYEKL. The CDR3 has 12 residues.

V and J are TRBV7-9 and TRBJ2-1, with D perhaps given as TRBD1 or TRBD2 (5 bases each). Trimming stripped 8 bases from V and 3 bases from J, with 17 bases between. Germline assignment: CDR1 SEHNR and CDR2 FQNEAQ (reference sequence). The CDR3 covers 15 residues. The CDR3 DNA sequence: TGTGCCAGCGCCTACCCTAGGGGAGTCTACAATGAGCAGTTCTTC. This encodes CASAYPRGVYNEQFF.

The sample holds many counts of this clonotype. The chain is built from TRBV7-2 and TRBJ1-6, with D unresolved. The CDR3 is 12 amino acids. Germline loops: CDR1 SGHTA, CDR2 FQGNSA. V lost 6 bases, J lost 10 bases, and 10 bases lay in between. DNA of the CDR3: TGTGCCAGCAGAGCGCAAGGGTCACCCCTCCACTTT. It encodes CASRAQGSPLHF.

This clonotype has more than one count but fewer than ten. Written as DNA, the CDR3 is TGTGCCAGCAGCTTGGCCGACGAACGAAGGTCCGAAGCGGACACCTTC. This translates into CASSLADERRSEADTF. The V gene is TRBV5-6, the J gene TRBJ1-2; unclear D gene. Germline V lookup: CDR1 SGHDT, CDR2 YYEEEE. Trimming stripped 0 bases from V and 12 bases from J, with 24 bases between. The CDR3 totals 16 residues.

The chain carries TRBV7-6 and TRBJ2-7, with 8 bases fitting TRBD1. Germline values: CDR1 SGHVS, CDR2 FNYEAQ. V shed 0 bases, J shed 2 bases, and the junction held 3 bases outside the gene matches. The CDR3 length is 15 residues. The CDR3 DNA is TGTGCCAGCAGCTTAGCTCAGGGGGCCGCCTACGAGCAGTACGTC. It codes for CASSLAQGAAYEQYV.

There are a few counts of this clonotype. The chain links TRBV29-1 to TRBJ2-4; possible D gene TRBD2, 6 bases. This CDR3 contains 14 residues. V was clipped by 2 bases and J by 4 bases, with 12 bases between them. Germline lookup yields CDR1 SQVTM and CDR2 ANQGSEA. The CDR3 DNA reads TGCAGCGTTGAACCGGGAGATGGGAAAAACATTCAGTACTTC. Residues: CSVEPGDGKNIQYF.

The chain combines TRBV11-2 with TRBJ2-3; 8 bases are shared with TRBD2. After removal of 2 bases from V and 0 bases from J, the junction contained 4 bases not matched to a gene. The germline gives CDR1 SGHAT, CDR2 FQNNGV. The CDR3 has 16 amino acids. The CDR3 reads CASSLLAGGSTDTQYF. The CDR3 DNA is TGTGCCAGCAGCTTACTTGCGGGGGGTAGCACAGATACGCAGTATTTT. Supplemented by reference TRBV11-2 and TRBJ2-3, the full variable domain reads EAGVAQSPRYKIIEKRQSVAFWCNPISGHATLYWYQQILGQGPKLLIQFQNNGVVDDSQLPKDRFSAERLKGVDSTLKIQPAKLEDSAVYLCASSLLAGGSTDTQYFGPGTRLTVL.

The chain employs TRBV12-3 or TRBV12-4 and TRBJ2-7; D gene ambiguous. Trimming cost V 5 bases and J 4 bases, with 12 bases left between them. The CDR3 runs to 13 residues. The CDR3 loop is CASSGTTLYEQYF. For the CDR3, the DNA is TGTGCCAGCAGTGGCACGACTTTGTACGAGCAGTACTTC.

The chain carries TRBV30 and TRBJ1-2; D might be TRBD1 (6 bases). Germline V gives CDR1 GTSNPN, CDR2 SVGIG (reference sequence). With 0 bases removed from V and 6 bases from J, the gap between germline ends came to 11 bases. This CDR3 spans 13 amino acids. CDR3 loop: CAWSVRGANGYTF. The CDR3 DNA reads TGTGCCTGGAGTGTAAGGGGGGCAAATGGCTACACCTTC. The full variable domain, with the rest looked up from reference TRBV30 and TRBJ1-2, is SQTIHQWPATLVQPVGSPLSLECTVEGTSNPNLYWYRQAAGRGLQLLFYSVGIGQISSEVPQNLSASRPQDRQFILSSKKLLLSDSGFYLCAWSVRGANGYTFGSGTRLTVV.

The gene calls are TRBV3-1 and TRBJ2-3, with D possibly being TRBD1 (6 bases). Germline V lookup: CDR1 LGHDT, CDR2 YNNKEL (reference sequence). The V gene lost 1 base and the J gene lost 5 bases, with 13 bases spanning the gap. This CDR3 spans 15 amino acids. The CDR3 bases are TGTGCCAGCAGCCAAGCGACAGGTACGATAGATACGCAGTATTTT. Protein: CASSQATGTIDTQYF.

The chain has TRBV7-2 and TRBJ2-1, with 8 bases that match TRBD2. Trimming removed 7 bases from V and 14 bases from J; junction bases left unmatched: 19. This CDR3 has 15 amino acids. Germline V gene data show CDR1 as SGHTA and CDR2 as FQGNSA. CDR3 bases: TGTGCCAGCACCTTTTCTCGGAGTAGCGGGGCGACTAAGTTCTTC. It translates to CASTFSRSSGATKFF. The full variable domain, its missing parts supplied by reference TRBV7-2 and TRBJ2-1, is GAGVSQSPSNKVTEKGKDVELRCDPISGHTALYWYRQSLGQGLEFLIYFQGNSAPDKSGLPSDRFSAERTGGSVSTLTIQRTQQEDSAVYLCASTFSRSSGATKFFGPGTRLTVL.

This chain joins TRBV11-2 and TRBJ2-3; D gene uncertain. Germline loops: CDR1 SGHAT, CDR2 FQNNGV. The CDR3 runs 13 residues. V was cut by 1 base and J by 7 bases, with 9 bases left in between. The CDR3 DNA follows: TGTGCCAGCAGCTTAGGGGCGCGGTATACGCAGTATTTT. The encoded protein is CASSLGARYTQYF. Looking up the rest from reference TRBV11-2 and TRBJ2-3 gives the full variable domain: EAGVAQSPRYKIIEKRQSVAFWCNPISGHATLYWYQQILGQGPKLLIQFQNNGVVDDSQLPKDRFSAERLKGVDSTLKIQPAKLEDSAVYLCASSLGARYTQYFGPGTRLTVL.

CDR3 region: CASSPSRTGAGNTIYF. Here the CDR3 DNA reads TGCGCCAGCAGCCCGAGCCGGACGGGCGCTGGAAACACCATATATTTT. The rearrangement joins TRBV4-3 to TRBJ1-3, with D hard to call. CDR3 length: 16 residues. Per germline, CDR1 LGHNA and CDR2 YSLEER. V was clipped by 4 bases and J by 2 bases, with 15 bases between them.

The chain combines TRBV4-1 with TRBJ2-5; TRBD2 matches 7 bases. From germline, CDR1 is MGHRA and CDR2 YSYEKL. V dropped 1 base and J dropped 5; count of bases not matched to a gene: 4. The CDR3 is 14 residues long. The CDR3 sequence: CASSQGEGWETQYF. CDR3 in DNA: TGCGCCAGCAGCCAAGGGGAGGGTTGGGAGACCCAGTACTTC.

There are a few counts of this clonotype. The chain combines TRBV6-6 with TRBJ2-1; D possibly corresponds to TRBD2 (5 bases). The CDR3 is 17 amino acids. Trimming stripped 2 bases from V and 8 bases from J, with 22 bases between. Germline V CDR1 and CDR2: MNHNY, SVGAGI (reference sequence). CDR3 loop: CASSYNLPRISSHEQFF. The CDR3 nucleotides read TGTGCCAGCAGTTACAACCTTCCGCGAATCTCTAGCCATGAGCAGTTCTTC.

This clonotype was counted between two and nine times. The gene calls are TRBV12-3 or TRBV12-4 and TRBJ2-3; TRBD2 matches at 8 bases. The length of the CDR3 is 14 residues. The junction had 10 bases not matched to a gene; V was cut back by 10 bases and J by 4 bases. The CDR3 here is CAISTSVLADTQYF. CDR3 coding DNA: TGTGCCATCTCGACTAGCGTGTTAGCAGATACGCAGTATTTT.

The CDR3 DNA reads as TGTGCCAGCAGCCCTACCGACACTGAAGCTTTCTTT. Protein: CASSPTDTEAFF. The V call is TRBV12-3 or TRBV12-4, the J call TRBJ1-1; the D is unclear. The V end was cut by 6 bases, the J end by 3 bases, with 8 bases between. The CDR3 spans 12 residues.

This clonotype was observed a handful of times. The CDR3 reads CATEEENTGELFF. The CDR3 DNA follows: TGTGCCACAGAGGAGGAGAACACCGGGGAGCTGTTTTTT. The chain employs TRBV7-8 and TRBJ2-2; D is perhaps TRBD2 (5 bases). Between the trimmed V and J ends, which lost 10 bases and 1 base, there was a span of 10 bases. From germline, CDR1 is SGHVS and CDR2 FQNEAQ. This CDR3 is built from 13 residues.

This clonotype appeared a few times. The CDR3 sequence: CSVGRGTDTQYF. The DNA of the CDR3 is TGCAGCGTTGGCCGGGGGACAGATACGCAGTATTTT. The chain has TRBV29-1 and TRBJ2-3; weak D call: TRBD2 (6 bases). Germline assignment: CDR1 SQVTM and CDR2 ANQGSEA. The CDR3 runs 12 residues. The ends were cut back, 4 bases at V and 3 bases at J, with 8 bases in the middle.

This chain links TRBV12-3 or TRBV12-4 with TRBJ2-2, with 9 bases lining up with TRBD2. This CDR3 is 14 amino acids long. J lost 4 bases, V lost 6 bases, and 3 bases had no gene match. The CDR3 DNA follows: TGTGCCAGCAGCCGACTAGCGGCCACCGGGGAGCTGTTTTTT. Its translation: CASSRLAATGELFF.

Ten or more counts support this clonotype. The chain carries TRBV20-1 and TRBJ2-3; 15 nucleotides agree with TRBD2. The CDR3 is made up of 16 amino acids. Per the germline V gene, CDR1 is DFQATT and CDR2 is SNEGSKA (reference sequence). The V gene end was trimmed by 6 bases and the J gene end by 4 bases; junction bases not matched to a gene: 8. CDR3 in DNA: TGCAGTGCCAGCGGACTAGCGGGGGGGCAGGCAGATACGCAGTATTTT. Translation gives CSASGLAGGQADTQYF.

The rearrangement uses TRBV6-6 and TRBJ2-7; maybe TRBD1 (5 bases). CDR1 and CDR2 from the germline V gene are MNHNY and SVGAGI (reference sequence). The ends were cut back, 2 bases at V and 2 bases at J, with 10 bases in the middle. The CDR3 is 14 amino acids. CDR3 DNA sequence: TGTGCCAGCAGTTACGGGCAGGGCCCCTACGAGCAGTACTTC. Amino acid sequence: CASSYGQGPYEQYF.

The V gene is TRBV19, the J gene TRBJ2-2; D not certain. Germline V CDR1 and CDR2: LNHDA, SQIVND (reference sequence). The CDR3 spans 13 residues. V was trimmed by 7 bases and J by 8 bases, leaving 14 bases between them. CDR3 sequence reads: CASKARSRGELFF. CDR3 nucleotides: TGTGCCAGTAAGGCCAGATCGAGAGGGGAGCTGTTTTTT.